This TCR beta chain emerged from a study of CD8+CD57+ T cells in acquired aplastic anemia. General study findings and limits: Significance was not reached for CD8+ Simpson's diversity between patients and controls.

Those patients picked for sequencing had displayed CD8+CD57+ cell expansion on flow cytometry. The V gene's germline CDR1 is SGDLS and CDR2 YYNGEE. V lost 0 bases, J lost 3 bases, and 15 bases lay in between. This CDR3 contains 16 residues. Concerning this clonotype itself: Its antigen is currently unknown.

TCR beta VDJ and CDR3 profiles were obtained from a genomic DNA template. From the reads, TCRdb called clonotypes with MiXCR, one entry per CDR3 protein. Among 150,000 to 180,000 distinct CDR3 sequences listed, roughly 49% were seen once. The chain has TRBV9 and TRBJ1-1; TRBD1 is a possible D gene (6 bases). This TCR came from a human donor with aplastic anemia. The sequencing input was sorted CD4+, CD8+, or CD8+CD57+ T cells (not recorded which) from PBMCs. Here the CDR3 DNA reads TGTGCCAGCAGCGTAGAAGGCGGGGGGCTGGACACTGAAGCTTTCTTT. It is translated as CASSVEGGGLDTEAFF. Drawing the rest from reference TRBV9 and TRBJ1-1, the complete variable domain is DSGVTQTPKHLITATGQRVTLRCSPRSGDLSVYWYQQSLDQGLQFLIQYYNGEERAKGNILERFSAQQFPDLHSELNLSSLELGDSALYFCASSVEGGGLDTEAFFGQGTRLTVV.